The entry below describes one TCR beta chain. The record originates from a study of shared clonotypes between healthy human individuals. Germline CDR1 MDHEN, CDR2 SYDVKM. J gave up 0 bases and V 6 bases, and 3 bases lay outside the gene matches. The CDR3 loop spans 14 amino acids. Measured with immunoSEQ multiplex PCR; TCRdb has only the in-frame clones, and not every one. The sample holds some 1,100,000 clones; 75% to 85% are singletons and the top ten take under 0.6%. Sequencing was done on a sample of memory CD4+ T cells from PBMCs. As for subset: CD45RA-negative fraction. This chain joins TRBV28 and TRBJ1-2; 8 positions match TRBD1. This clonotype was obtained from a man aged 18 to 29 in good health. Some clones in this sample may be carry-over from other donors' samples. The CDR3 loop is CASSDRGPNYGYTF. CDR3 DNA sequence: TGTGCCAGCAGCGACAGGGGACCTAACTATGGCTACACCTTC.